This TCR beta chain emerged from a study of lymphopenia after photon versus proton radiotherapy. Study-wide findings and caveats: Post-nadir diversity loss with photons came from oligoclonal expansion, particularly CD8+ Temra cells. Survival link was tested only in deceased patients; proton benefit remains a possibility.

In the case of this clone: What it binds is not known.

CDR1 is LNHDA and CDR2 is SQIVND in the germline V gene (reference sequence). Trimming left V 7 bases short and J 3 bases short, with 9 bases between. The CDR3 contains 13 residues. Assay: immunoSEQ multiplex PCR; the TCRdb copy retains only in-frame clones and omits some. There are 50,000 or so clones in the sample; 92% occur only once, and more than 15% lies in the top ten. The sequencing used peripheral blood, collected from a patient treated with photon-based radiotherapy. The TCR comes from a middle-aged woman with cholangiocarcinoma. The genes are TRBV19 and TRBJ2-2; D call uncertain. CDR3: CASKVADTGELFF. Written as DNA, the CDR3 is TGTGCCAGTAAGGTGGCAGACACCGGGGAGCTGTTTTTT.